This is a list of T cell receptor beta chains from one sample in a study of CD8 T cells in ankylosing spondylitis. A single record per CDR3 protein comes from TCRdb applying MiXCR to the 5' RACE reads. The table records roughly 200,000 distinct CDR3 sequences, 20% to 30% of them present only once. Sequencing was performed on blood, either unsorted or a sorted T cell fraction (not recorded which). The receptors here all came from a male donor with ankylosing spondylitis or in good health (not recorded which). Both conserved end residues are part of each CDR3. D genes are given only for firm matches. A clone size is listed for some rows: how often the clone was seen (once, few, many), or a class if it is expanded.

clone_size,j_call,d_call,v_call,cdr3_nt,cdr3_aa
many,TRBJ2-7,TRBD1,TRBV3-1,TGTGCCAGCAGCCAAAGTAACAGGGGGTTCTACGAGCAGTACTTC,CASSQSNRGFYEQYF
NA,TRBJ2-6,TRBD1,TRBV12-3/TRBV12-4,TGTGCCAGCAGAAACCGGGACAGGCGAAGCTCTGGGGCCAACGTCCTGACTTTC,CASRNRDRRSSGANVLTF
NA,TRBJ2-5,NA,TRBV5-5,TGTGCCAGCAGCTTGGTGAAGGGTAAAGAGACCCAGTACTTC,CASSLVKGKETQYF
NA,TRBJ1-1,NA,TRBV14,TGTGCCAGCAGCCTGGCGGGCTCTGAAGCTTTCTTT,CASSLAGSEAFF
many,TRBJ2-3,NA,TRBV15,TGTGCCACCAGCAGAGCTGGGACTCCTGGTACGCAGTATTTT,CATSRAGTPGTQYF
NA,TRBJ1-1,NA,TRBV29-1,TGCAGCGTTGTCCAGGGACCCCTGAACACTGAAGCTTTCTTT,CSVVQGPLNTEAFF
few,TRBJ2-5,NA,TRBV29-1,TGCAGCGTTCACTCCCTCAAAGCAGGGGATCGGGAGACCCAGTACTTC,CSVHSLKAGDRETQYF
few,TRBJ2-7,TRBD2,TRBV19,TGTGCCAGTAGTGCGGGACTAGCGGGATCCGAGCAGTACTTC,CASSAGLAGSEQYF
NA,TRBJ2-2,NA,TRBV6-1,TGTGCCAGCAGGGACTGGACGGTCAGCGCCGGGGAGCTGTTTTTT,CASRDWTVSAGELFF
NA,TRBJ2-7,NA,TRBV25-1,TGTGCCAGCAGTGAACGGTGGACCTCCTACGAGCAGTACTTC,CASSERWTSYEQYF
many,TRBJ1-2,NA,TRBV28,TGTGCCAGCAGTTTAAGCATACCTTTATATGGCTACACCTTC,CASSLSIPLYGYTF
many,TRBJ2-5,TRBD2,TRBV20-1,TGCAGTGCTAGCAGGACTAGCGGGAGCCAGACCCAGTACTTC,CSASRTSGSQTQYF
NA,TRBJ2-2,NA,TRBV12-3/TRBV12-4,TGTGCCAGCAGCCTCCTTAACGGGGAGCTGTTTTTT,CASSLLNGELFF
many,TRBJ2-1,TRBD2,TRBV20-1,TGCAGTGCTACTCCGGGACTAGCGGGAAACAATGAGCAGTTCTTC,CSATPGLAGNNEQFF
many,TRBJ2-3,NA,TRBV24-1,TGTGCCACCAGTGACCGGGGCGGAATACAAAATACGCAGTATTTT,CATSDRGGIQNTQYF
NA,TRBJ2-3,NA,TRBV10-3,TGTGCCATCAGTGAGTCGTTAGCTGGCCGAGAAGATACGCAGTATTTT,CAISESLAGREDTQYF
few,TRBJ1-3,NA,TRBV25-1,TGTGCCAGCAGTGAATATATGGGAAACACCATATATTTT,CASSEYMGNTIYF
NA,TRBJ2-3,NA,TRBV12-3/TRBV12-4,TGTGCCAGCAGTATAGATTATACGCAGTATTTT,CASSIDYTQYF
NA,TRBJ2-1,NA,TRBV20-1,TGCAGTGCTAGAGAAGGCTGGGGTGAGCAGTTCTTC,CSAREGWGEQFF
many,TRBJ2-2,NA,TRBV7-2,TGTGCCAGCAGCTTAGGCCGGGAATACGGGGAGCTGTTTTTT,CASSLGREYGELFF
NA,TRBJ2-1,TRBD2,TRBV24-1,TGTGCCACCAGTCTAGCGGGAGAGACCCGTTACAATGAGCAGTTCTTC,CATSLAGETRYNEQFF
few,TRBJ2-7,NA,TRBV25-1,TGTGCCAGCAGTGCAATGGGGAAACACAGCGAGCAGTACTTC,CASSAMGKHSEQYF
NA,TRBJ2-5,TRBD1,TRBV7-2,TGTGCCAGCAGCATAACCGGGACAGGGCTAGGAGAGACCCAGTACTTC,CASSITGTGLGETQYF
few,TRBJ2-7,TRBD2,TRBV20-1,TGCAGTGCTAGTGGACTAGCGGGAGATAGTATGTCCTACGAGCAGTACTTC,CSASGLAGDSMSYEQYF
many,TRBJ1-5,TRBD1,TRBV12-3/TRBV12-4,TGTGCCAGCAGTCCTAACAGGGGTGGGAATCAGCCCCAGCATTTT,CASSPNRGGNQPQHF
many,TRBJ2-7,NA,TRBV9,TGTGCCAGCAGCGTAGTGGGTTGGGACGAGCAGTACTTC,CASSVVGWDEQYF
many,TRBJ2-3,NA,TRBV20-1,TGCAGTGCTCTAGGTGTAAACACAGATACGCAGTATTTT,CSALGVNTDTQYF
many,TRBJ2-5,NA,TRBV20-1,TGCAGCGCTAGAGGGGGCCAAGAGACCCAGTACTTC,CSARGGQETQYF
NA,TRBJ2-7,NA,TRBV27,TGTGCCAGCAGTTTAAGTGGGACGGTCGGCGGGGAGCAGTACTTC,CASSLSGTVGGEQYF
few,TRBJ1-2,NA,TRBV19,TGTGCCAGTAGTGCGGCAGATAACTATGGCTACACCTTC,CASSAADNYGYTF
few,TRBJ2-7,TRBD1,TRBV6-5,TGTGCCAGCAGTTACACAGGGACAGGGGGCGGTTTCTACGAGCAGTACTTC,CASSYTGTGGGFYEQYF
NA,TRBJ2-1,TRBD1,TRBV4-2,TGTGCCAGCAGCCAAGGGCCGGGACAGGGAGTGGGTGAGCAGTTCTTC,CASSQGPGQGVGEQFF
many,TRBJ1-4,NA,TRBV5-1,TGCGCCAGCAGCTTCGGTCCGGGCGTTCCCCACCTGGCCGCAACTAATGAAAAACTGTTTTTT,CASSFGPGVPHLAATNEKLFF